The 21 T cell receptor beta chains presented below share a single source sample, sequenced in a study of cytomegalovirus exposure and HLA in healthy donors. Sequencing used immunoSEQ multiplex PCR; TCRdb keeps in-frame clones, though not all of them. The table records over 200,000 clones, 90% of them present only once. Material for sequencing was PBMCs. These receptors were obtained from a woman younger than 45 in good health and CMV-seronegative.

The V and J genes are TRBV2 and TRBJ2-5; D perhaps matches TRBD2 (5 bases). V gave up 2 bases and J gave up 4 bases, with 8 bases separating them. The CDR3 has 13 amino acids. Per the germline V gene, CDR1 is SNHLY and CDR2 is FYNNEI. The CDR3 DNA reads TGTGCCAGCAGTGAATCGGGGTTAGAGACCCAGTACTTC. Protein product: CASSESGLETQYF.

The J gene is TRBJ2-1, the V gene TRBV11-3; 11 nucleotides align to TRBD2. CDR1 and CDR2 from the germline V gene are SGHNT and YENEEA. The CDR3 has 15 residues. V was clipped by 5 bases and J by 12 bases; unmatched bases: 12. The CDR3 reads CASSPIPGTSGPQFF. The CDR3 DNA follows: TGTGCCAGCAGCCCTATCCCCGGGACTAGCGGACCGCAGTTCTTC.

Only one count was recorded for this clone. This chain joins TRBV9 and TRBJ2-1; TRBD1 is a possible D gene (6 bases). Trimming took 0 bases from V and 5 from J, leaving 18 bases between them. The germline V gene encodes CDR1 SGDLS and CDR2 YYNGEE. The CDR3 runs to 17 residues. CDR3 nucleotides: TGTGCCAGCAGCGTAGCTACTGGGGGTAAGGGGGACAATGAGCAGTTCTTC. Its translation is CASSVATGGKGDNEQFF.

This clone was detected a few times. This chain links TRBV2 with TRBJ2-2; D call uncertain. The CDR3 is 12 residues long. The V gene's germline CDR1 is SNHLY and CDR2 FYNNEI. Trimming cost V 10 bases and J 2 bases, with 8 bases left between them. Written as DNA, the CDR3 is TGTGCCACCCAGGCAAACACCGGGGAGCTGTTTTTT. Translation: CATQANTGELFF.

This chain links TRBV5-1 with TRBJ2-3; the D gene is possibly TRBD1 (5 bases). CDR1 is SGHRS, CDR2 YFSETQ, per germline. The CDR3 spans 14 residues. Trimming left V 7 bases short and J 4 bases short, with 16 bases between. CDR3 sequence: CASSQGNAADTQYF. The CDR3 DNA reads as TGCGCCAGCTCCCAGGGTAATGCGGCAGATACGCAGTATTTT. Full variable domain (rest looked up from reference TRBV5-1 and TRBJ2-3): KAGVTQTPRYLIKTRGQQVTLSCSPISGHRSVSWYQQTPGQGLQFLFEYFSETQRNKGNFPGRFSGRQFSNSRSEMNVSTLELGDSALYLCASSQGNAADTQYFGPGTRLTVL.

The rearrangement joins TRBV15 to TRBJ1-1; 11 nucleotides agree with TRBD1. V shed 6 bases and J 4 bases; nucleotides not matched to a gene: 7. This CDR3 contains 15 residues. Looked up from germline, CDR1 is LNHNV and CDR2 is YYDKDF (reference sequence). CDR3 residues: CATRDEDRGPTEAFF. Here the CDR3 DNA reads TGTGCCACCAGAGACGAGGACAGGGGGCCCACTGAAGCTTTCTTT.

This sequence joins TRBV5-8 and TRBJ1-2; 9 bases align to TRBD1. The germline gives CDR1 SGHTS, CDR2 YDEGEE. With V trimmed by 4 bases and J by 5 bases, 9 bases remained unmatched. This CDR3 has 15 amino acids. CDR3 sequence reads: CASSGYRGQWYGYTF. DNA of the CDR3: TGTGCCAGCAGCGGCTACAGGGGGCAATGGTATGGCTACACCTTC.

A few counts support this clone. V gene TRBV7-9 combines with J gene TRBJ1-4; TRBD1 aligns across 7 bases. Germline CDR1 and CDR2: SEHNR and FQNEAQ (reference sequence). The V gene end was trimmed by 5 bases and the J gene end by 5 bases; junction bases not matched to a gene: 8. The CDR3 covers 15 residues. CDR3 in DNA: TGTGCCAGCAGCCCGGGGGACAGAGGGAATGAAAAACTGTTTTTT. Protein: CASSPGDRGNEKLFF.

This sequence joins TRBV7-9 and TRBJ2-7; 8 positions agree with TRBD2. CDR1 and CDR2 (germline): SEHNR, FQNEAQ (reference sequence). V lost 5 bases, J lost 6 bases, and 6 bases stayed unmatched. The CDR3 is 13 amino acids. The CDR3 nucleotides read TGTGCCAGCAGCAGCGGACTAGCAGCCGAGCAGTACTTC. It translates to CASSSGLAAEQYF.

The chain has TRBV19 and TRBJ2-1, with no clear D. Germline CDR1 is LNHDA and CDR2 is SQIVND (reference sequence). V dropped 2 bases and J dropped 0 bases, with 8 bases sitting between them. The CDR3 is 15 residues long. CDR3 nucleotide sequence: TGTGCCAGTAGTATATCGGGCAGCTCCTACAATGAGCAGTTCTTC. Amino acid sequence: CASSISGSSYNEQFF.

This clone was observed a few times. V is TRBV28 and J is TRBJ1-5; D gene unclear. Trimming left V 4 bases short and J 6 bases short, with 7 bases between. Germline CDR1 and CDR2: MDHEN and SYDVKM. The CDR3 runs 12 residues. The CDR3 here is CASSYGSQPQHF. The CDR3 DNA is TGTGCCAGCAGTTACGGGAGTCAGCCCCAGCATTTT.

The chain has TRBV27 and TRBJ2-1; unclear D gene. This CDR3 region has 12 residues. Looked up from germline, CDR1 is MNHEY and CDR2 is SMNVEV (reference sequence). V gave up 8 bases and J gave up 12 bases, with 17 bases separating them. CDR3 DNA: TGTGCCAGCTCCCAAGGGCTCGGCCGGCAGTTCTTC. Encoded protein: CASSQGLGRQFF.

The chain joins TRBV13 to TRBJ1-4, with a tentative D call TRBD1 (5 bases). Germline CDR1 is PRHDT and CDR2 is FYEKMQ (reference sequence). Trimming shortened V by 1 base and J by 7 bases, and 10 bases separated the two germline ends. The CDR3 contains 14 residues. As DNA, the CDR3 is TGTGCCAGCAGCTTAGAAGGGGCTGGTGAAAAACTGTTTTTT. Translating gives CASSLEGAGEKLFF.

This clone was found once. CDR3 bases: TGTGCCAGCAGCTGGGGTCCCGAGCAGTACTTC. Its translation is CASSWGPEQYF. The V and J genes are TRBV5-4 and TRBJ2-7; no clear D. Per germline, CDR1 SGHNT and CDR2 YYREEE (reference sequence). V dropped 3 bases and J dropped 6 bases, with 7 bases sitting between them. This CDR3 has 11 residues.

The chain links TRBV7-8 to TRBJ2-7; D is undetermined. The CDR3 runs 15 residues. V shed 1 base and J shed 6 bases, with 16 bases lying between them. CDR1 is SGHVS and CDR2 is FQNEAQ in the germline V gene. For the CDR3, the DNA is TGTGCCAGCAGCTTAGAGGCTGCTTCTGCCCCCGAGCAGTACTTC. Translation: CASSLEAASAPEQYF.

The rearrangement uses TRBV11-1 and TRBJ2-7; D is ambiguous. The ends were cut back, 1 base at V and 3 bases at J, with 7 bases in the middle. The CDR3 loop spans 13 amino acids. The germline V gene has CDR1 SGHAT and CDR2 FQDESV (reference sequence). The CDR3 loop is CASSLEESYEQYF. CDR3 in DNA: TGTGCCAGCAGCTTAGAGGAGAGCTACGAGCAGTACTTC.

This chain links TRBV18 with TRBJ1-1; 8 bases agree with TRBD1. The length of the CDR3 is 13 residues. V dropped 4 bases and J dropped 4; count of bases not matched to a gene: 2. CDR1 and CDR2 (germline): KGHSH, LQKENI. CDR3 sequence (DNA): TGTGCCAGCTCACGGACAGGGACCACTGAAGCTTTCTTT. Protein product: CASSRTGTTEAFF.

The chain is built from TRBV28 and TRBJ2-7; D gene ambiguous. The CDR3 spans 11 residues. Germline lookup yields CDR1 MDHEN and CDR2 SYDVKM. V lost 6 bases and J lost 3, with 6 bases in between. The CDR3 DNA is TGTGCCAGCAGCCAAGACTACGAGCAGTACTTC. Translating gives CASSQDYEQYF.

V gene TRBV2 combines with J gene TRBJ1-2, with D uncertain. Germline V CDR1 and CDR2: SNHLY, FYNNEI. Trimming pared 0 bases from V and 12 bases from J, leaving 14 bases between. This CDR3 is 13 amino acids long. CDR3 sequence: CASSEAKAGLNTF. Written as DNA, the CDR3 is TGTGCCAGCAGTGAAGCGAAGGCCGGTTTAAACACCTTC. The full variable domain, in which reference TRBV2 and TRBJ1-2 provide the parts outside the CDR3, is EPEVTQTPSHQVTQMGQEVILRCVPISNHLYFYWYRQILGQKVEFLVSFYNNEISEKSEIFDDQFSVERPDGSNFTLKIRSTKLEDSAMYFCASSEAKAGLNTFGSGTRLTVV.

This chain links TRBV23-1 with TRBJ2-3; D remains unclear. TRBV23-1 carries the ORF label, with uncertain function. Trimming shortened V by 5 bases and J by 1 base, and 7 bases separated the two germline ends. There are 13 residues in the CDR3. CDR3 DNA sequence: TGCGCCAGCAGTAGAGGAGGCACAGATACGCAGTATTTT. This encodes CASSRGGTDTQYF.

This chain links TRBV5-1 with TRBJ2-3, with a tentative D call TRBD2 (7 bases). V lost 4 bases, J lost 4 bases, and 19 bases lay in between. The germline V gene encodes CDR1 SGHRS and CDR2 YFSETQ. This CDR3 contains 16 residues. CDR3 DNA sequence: TGCGCCAGCAGCCAGGCGGGGAGGGGGGGCCCAGATACGCAGTATTTT. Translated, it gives CASSQAGRGGPDTQYF.